This T cell receptor (beta chain) emerged from a study of Ad26.COV2.S vaccination and SARS-CoV-2 variants. Whole-study results and caveats: Measures of TCR breadth and depth may have fallen short of total T cell responses. Greater spike-specific TCR breadth was seen in vaccine recipients than in placebo recipients.

As to this clone: Its antigen remains unknown.

Treatment meaning: around 19 received Ad26.COV2.S at low or high dose, single or two shots; 5 received placebo; per-sample allocation not given. Sampling happened 63 days after the first vaccine or placebo injection. A Boston adult aged 18-55 years was the donor. Wuhan-strain SARS-CoV-2 spike was expressed by the Ad26 vector that made up the vaccine. The CDR3 contains 17 residues. Measured with immunoSEQ multiplex PCR; TCRdb has only the in-frame clones, and not every one. The table records around 250,000 clones, 87% of them present only once. The sample here was peripheral blood, taken in a trial of Ad26.COV2.S vaccine versus placebo. The genes are TRBV21-1 and TRBJ2-7; the table names TRBD2, a call not compared with the DNA. TRBV21-1 is recorded as a pseudogene. This TCR came from a person between 18 and 65 years old who received the Ad26.COV2.S COVID-19 vaccine or a placebo. The CDR3 loop reads CASSKVPAGAPPFEQYV. The CDR3 nucleotides are TGTGCCAGCAGCAAAGTCCCAGCGGGAGCGCCCCCGTTCGAGCAGTACGTC.